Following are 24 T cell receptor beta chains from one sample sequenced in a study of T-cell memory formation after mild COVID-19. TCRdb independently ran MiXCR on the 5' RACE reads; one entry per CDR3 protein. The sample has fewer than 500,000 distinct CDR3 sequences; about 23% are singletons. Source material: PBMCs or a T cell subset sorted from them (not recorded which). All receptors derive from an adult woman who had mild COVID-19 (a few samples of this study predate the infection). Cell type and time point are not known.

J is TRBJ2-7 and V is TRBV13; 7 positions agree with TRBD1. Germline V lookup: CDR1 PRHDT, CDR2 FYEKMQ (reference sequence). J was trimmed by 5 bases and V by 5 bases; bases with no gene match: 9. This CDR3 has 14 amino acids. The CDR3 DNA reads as TGTGCCAGCAGCCCACCGGACAGGCGTCACGAGCAGTACTTC. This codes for CASSPPDRRHEQYF.

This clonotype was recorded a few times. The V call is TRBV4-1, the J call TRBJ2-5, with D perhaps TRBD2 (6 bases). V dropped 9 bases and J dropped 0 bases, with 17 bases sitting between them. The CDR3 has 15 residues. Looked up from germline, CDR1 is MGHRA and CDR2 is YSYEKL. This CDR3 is CARPNCGGNQETQYF. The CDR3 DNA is TGCGCCAGACCTAATTGTGGCGGGAACCAAGAGACCCAGTACTTC.

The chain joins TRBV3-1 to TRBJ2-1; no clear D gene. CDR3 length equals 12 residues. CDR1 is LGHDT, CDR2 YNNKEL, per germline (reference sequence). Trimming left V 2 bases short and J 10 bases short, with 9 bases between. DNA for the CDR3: TGTGCCAGCAGCCAAAGGCGAGTCGAGCAGTTCTTC. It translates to CASSQRRVEQFF.

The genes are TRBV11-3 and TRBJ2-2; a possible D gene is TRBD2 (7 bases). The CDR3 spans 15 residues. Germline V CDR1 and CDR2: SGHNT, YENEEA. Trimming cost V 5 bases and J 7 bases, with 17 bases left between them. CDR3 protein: CASSPGRGAVGELFF. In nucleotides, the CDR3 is TGTGCCAGCAGCCCGGGCCGGGGGGCGGTCGGGGAGCTGTTTTTT.

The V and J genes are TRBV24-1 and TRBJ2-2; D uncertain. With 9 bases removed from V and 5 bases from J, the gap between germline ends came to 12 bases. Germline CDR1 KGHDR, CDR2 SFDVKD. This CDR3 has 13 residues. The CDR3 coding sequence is TGTGCCACCCAAACGACCAAAACCGGGGAGCTGTTTTTT. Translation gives CATQTTKTGELFF.

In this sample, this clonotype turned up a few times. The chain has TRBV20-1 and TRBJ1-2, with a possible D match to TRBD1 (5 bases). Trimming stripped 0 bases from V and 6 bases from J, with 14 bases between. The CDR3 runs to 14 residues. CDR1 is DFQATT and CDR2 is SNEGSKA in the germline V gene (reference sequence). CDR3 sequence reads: CSARDGNRLDGYTF. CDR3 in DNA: TGCAGTGCTAGAGATGGGAACAGGTTGGATGGCTACACCTTC.

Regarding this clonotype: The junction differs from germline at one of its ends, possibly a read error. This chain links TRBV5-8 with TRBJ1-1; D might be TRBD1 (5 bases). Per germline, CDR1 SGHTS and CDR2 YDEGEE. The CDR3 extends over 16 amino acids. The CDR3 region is CASSLVDRTVNTEAFF. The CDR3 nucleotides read TGTGCCAGCAGCTTGGTAGACAGAACCGTGAATACTGAAGCTTTCTTT.

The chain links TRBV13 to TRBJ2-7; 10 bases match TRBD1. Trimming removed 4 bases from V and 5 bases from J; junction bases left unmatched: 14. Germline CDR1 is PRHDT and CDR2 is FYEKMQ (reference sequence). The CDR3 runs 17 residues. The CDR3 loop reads CASSSPGTGVGWNEQYF. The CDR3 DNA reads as TGTGCCAGCAGCTCGCCCGGGACAGGGGTAGGGTGGAACGAGCAGTACTTC.

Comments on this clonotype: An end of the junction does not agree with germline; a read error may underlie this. CDR3 bases: TGTGCTAGCAGCTACGGGACTAGCGGGGATAGGGAGCAGTTCTTC. The encoded protein is CASSYGTSGDREQFF. The gene calls are TRBV12-3 or TRBV12-4 and TRBJ2-1; TRBD2 aligns across 13 bases. The CDR3 extends over 15 amino acids.

In nucleotides, the CDR3 is TGTGCCAGCAGTAGCGGGGGGATATGCAATGAGCAGTTCTTC. Translated, it gives CASSSGGICNEQFF. V usage is TRBV7-8 and J usage is TRBJ2-1; TRBD2 matches at 10 bases. Per germline, CDR1 SGHVS and CDR2 FQNEAQ. The CDR3 consists of 14 residues. The junction had 5 bases not matched to a gene; V was cut back by 6 bases and J by 6 bases.

The DNA for the CDR3 is TGTGCCAGCGGACAGGGGGTTTACACTGAAGCTTTCTTT. As protein: CASGQGVYTEAFF. The chain employs TRBV7-9 and TRBJ1-1; 10 nucleotides match TRBD1. Germline lookup yields CDR1 SEHNR and CDR2 FQNEAQ (reference sequence). CDR3 length: 13 residues. V was pared by 8 bases and J by 3 bases, with 3 bases of the junction left unmatched.

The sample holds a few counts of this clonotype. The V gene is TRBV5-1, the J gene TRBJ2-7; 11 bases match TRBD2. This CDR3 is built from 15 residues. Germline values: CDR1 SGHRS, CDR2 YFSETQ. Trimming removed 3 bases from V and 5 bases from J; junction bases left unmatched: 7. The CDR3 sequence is CASSWSSGGMNEQYF. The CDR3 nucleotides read TGCGCCAGCAGCTGGTCTAGCGGGGGGATGAACGAGCAGTACTTC. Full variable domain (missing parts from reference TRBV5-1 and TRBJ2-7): KAGVTQTPRYLIKTRGQQVTLSCSPISGHRSVSWYQQTPGQGLQFLFEYFSETQRNKGNFPGRFSGRQFSNSRSEMNVSTLELGDSALYLCASSWSSGGMNEQYFGPGTRLTVT.

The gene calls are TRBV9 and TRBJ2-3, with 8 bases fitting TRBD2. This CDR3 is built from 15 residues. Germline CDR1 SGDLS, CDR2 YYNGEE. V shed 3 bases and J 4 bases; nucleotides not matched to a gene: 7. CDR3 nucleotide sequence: TGTGCCAGCAGCGCCCGGGGGGGATTGGCAGATACGCAGTATTTT. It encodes CASSARGGLADTQYF.

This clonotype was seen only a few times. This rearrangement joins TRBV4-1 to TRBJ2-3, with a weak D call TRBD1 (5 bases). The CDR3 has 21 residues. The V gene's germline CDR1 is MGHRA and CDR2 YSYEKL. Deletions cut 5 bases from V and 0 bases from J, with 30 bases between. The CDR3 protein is CASSSWGYQRGPTPSTDTQYF. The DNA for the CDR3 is TGCGCCAGCAGCTCCTGGGGCTACCAACGCGGCCCCACCCCCAGCACAGATACGCAGTATTTT.

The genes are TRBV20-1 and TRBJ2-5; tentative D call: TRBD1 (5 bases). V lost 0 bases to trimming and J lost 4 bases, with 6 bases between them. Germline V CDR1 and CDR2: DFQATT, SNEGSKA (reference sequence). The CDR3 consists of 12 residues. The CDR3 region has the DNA TGCAGTGCTAGAGATCAGGGAGAGACCCAGTACTTC. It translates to CSARDQGETQYF.

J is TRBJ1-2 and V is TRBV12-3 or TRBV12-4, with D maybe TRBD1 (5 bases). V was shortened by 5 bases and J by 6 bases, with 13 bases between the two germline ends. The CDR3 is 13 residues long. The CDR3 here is CASSRDLGHGYTF. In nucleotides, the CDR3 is TGTGCCAGCAGTCGGGACCTAGGCCATGGCTACACCTTC.

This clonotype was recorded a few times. CDR3 sequence: CATSRDWGADTQYF. The CDR3 DNA reads TGTGCCACCAGCAGAGATTGGGGGGCAGATACGCAGTATTTT. This chain joins TRBV15 and TRBJ2-3; D possibly corresponds to TRBD2 (6 bases). V gave up 0 bases and J gave up 4 bases, with 8 bases separating them. Germline CDR1 LNHNV, CDR2 YYDKDF (reference sequence). This CDR3 is 14 amino acids long.

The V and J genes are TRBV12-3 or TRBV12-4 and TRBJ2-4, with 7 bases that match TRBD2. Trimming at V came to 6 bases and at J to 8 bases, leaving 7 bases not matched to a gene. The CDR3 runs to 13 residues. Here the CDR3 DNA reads TGTGCCAGCAGCTTGGCGGGGGTGGACATTCAGTACTTC. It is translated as CASSLAGVDIQYF.

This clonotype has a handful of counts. DNA of the CDR3: TGTGCCAGCAGCCAAGCGCGGGGGAACACTGAAGCTTTCTTT. It specifies CASSQARGNTEAFF. The chain couples TRBV4-2 to TRBJ1-1; D is undetermined. V lost 1 base and J lost 1, with 7 bases in between. Looked up from germline, CDR1 is LGHNA and CDR2 is YNFKEQ. This CDR3 is built from 14 residues.

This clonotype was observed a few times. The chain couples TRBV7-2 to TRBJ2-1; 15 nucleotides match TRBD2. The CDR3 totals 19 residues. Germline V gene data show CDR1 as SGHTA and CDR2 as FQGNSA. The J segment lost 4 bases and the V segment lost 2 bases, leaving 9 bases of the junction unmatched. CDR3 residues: CASSLPKGLAGGWYNEQFF. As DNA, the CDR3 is TGTGCCAGCAGCTTACCAAAAGGACTAGCGGGAGGGTGGTACAATGAGCAGTTCTTC.

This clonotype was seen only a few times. The CDR3 DNA reads as TGTGCCAGCAGCATCGGACTAGCGGGGTCCGGGGAGCTGTTTTTT. Translation gives CASSIGLAGSGELFF. The J gene is TRBJ2-2, the V gene TRBV7-2; 12 nucleotides align to TRBD2. CDR3 length equals 15 residues. J lost 6 bases, V lost 5 bases, and 4 bases had no gene match. Germline CDR1 reads SGHTA; CDR2 reads FQGNSA.

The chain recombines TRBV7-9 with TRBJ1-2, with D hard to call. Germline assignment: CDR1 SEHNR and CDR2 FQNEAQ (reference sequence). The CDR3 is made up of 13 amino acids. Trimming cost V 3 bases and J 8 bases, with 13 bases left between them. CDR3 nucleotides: TGTGCCAGCAGCTTCCCCCAGTTGTTGGGCTACACCTTC. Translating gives CASSFPQLLGYTF.

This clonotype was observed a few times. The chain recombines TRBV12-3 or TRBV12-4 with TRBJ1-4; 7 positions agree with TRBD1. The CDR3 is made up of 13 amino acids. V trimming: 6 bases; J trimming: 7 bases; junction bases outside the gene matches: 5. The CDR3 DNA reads TGTGCCAGCAGCGAGGGGGCGCGTGAAAAACTGTTTTTT. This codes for CASSEGAREKLFF.

CDR3 amino acids: CASSTDYIRTDTQYF. The CDR3 coding sequence is TGTGCCAGCAGTACGGACTACATACGAACAGATACGCAGTATTTT. The rearrangement uses TRBV13 and TRBJ2-3; D might be TRBD2 (6 bases). CDR3 length equals 15 residues. In germline, CDR1 is PRHDT, CDR2 FYEKMQ (reference sequence). V shed 6 bases and J shed 3 bases, with 16 bases lying between them.